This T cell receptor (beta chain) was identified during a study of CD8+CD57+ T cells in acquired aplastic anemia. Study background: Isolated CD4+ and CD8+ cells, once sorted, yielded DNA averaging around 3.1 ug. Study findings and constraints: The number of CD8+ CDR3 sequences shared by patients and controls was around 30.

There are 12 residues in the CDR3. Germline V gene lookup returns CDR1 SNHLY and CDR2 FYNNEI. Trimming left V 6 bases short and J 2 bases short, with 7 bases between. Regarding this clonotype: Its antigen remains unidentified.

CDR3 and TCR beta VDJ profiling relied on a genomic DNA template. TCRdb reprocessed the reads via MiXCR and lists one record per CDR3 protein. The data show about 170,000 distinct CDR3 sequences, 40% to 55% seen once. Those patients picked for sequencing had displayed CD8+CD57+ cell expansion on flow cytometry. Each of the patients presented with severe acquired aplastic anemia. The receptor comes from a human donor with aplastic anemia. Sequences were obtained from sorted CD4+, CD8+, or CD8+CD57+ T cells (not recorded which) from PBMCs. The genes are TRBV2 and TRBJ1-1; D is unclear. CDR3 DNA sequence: TGTGCCAGCAGGGCAGGAAACACTGAAGCTTTCTTT. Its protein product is CASRAGNTEAFF.